Each of the 9 T cell receptor beta chains below was sequenced from the same sample in a study of human T cells and chemical hapten exposure. TCRdb reprocessed the RACE reads via MiXCR and lists one record per CDR3 protein. This table holds some 89,000 distinct CDR3 sequences, 10% found once. Time point: patch test 2, 6 weeks after DPC sensitization. Treatment denoted: therapeutic diphenylcyclopropenone sensitization with weekly scalp DPC. Sequenced material: whole blood, taken in connection with sensitization to the hapten diphenylcyclopropenone (DPC). These receptors came from a young woman with alopecia areata. Some clones in this sample may be carry-over from other donors' samples.

This clonotype appeared a few times. This chain uses TRBV9 with TRBJ2-1; 8 positions agree with TRBD1. CDR3 length equals 16 residues. The J segment lost 3 bases and the V segment lost 0 bases, leaving 5 bases of the junction unmatched. The germline CDR1 and CDR2 sequences are SGDLS and YYNGEE. For the CDR3, the DNA is TGTGCCAGCAGCGTAGCTGAGGACAGGGACTACAATGAGCAGTTCTTC. It is translated as CASSVAEDRDYNEQFF.

V and J are TRBV4-3 and TRBJ2-5; TRBD1 matches 8 bases. CDR1 and CDR2 (germline): LGHNA, YSLEER. The CDR3 extends over 14 amino acids. The V gene end was trimmed by 1 base and the J gene end by 3 bases; junction bases not matched to a gene: 1. The CDR3 region is CASSQVTGEETQYF. The CDR3 nucleotides read TGCGCCAGCAGCCAAGTGACAGGGGAAGAGACCCAGTACTTC.

This chain uses TRBV4-1 with TRBJ2-7, with 8 bases identical to TRBD2. V lost 3 bases to trimming and J lost 2 bases; unmatched junction nucleotides: 6. Germline values: CDR1 MGHRA, CDR2 YSYEKL. The CDR3 has 15 amino acids. The CDR3 DNA is TGCGCCAGCAGCCATTCGTCTAGCGGGCCCTACGAGCAGTACTTC. It yields the protein CASSHSSSGPYEQYF.

V and J are TRBV6-6 and TRBJ1-1, with a weak D call TRBD1 (5 bases). Germline V gene sequence: CDR1 MNHNY, CDR2 SVGAGI (reference sequence). This CDR3 comprises 13 residues. V was cut by 4 bases and J by 8 bases, with 14 bases left in between. The CDR3 spells CASSSRGSGEAFF. The CDR3 nucleotides are TGTGCCAGCAGTTCACGGGGGTCAGGGGAAGCTTTCTTT.

This clonotype was counted only a few times. The chain joins TRBV28 to TRBJ2-7; 8 bases match TRBD1. Per germline, CDR1 MDHEN and CDR2 SYDVKM. The CDR3 contains 12 residues. The V and J ends lost 6 bases and 6 bases, in that order; junction bases with no gene match: 4. The CDR3 nucleotides are TGTGCCAGCAGCGTCGGACAGGGCGAGCAGTACTTC. Translated: CASSVGQGEQYF. Together with reference TRBV28 and TRBJ2-7, the CDR3 gives the full variable domain: DVKVTQSSRYLVKRTGEKVFLECVQDMDHENMFWYRQDPGLGLRLIYFSYDVKMKEKGDIPEGYSVSREKKERFSLILESASTNQTSMYLCASSVGQGEQYFGPGTRLTVT.

There are many counts of this clonotype. V gene TRBV7-8 combines with J gene TRBJ2-7; TRBD1 agrees at 7 bases. V dropped 5 bases and J dropped 6; count of bases not matched to a gene: 10. This CDR3 spans 14 amino acids. Germline V gene lookup returns CDR1 SGHVS and CDR2 FQNEAQ. The CDR3 region has the DNA TGTGCCAGCAGCCCGACCCCGACAGGGACCGAGCAGTACTTC. Protein: CASSPTPTGTEQYF.

The chain combines TRBV29-1 with TRBJ2-1, with TRBD2 identical over 7 bases. The ends lost 8 bases at V and 10 bases at J; junction bases unmatched: 17. The CDR3 is 14 amino acids. Germline CDR1 reads SQVTM; CDR2 reads ANQGSEA. The CDR3 DNA reads TGCAGCTTCTCCCCCGTGGCGGGAGTAGGAGAGCAGTTCTTC. Its translation: CSFSPVAGVGEQFF.

The rearrangement uses TRBV5-6 and TRBJ1-6; 7 positions agree with TRBD1. Per the germline V gene, CDR1 is SGHDT and CDR2 is YYEEEE. The CDR3 runs 14 residues. Trimming at V came to 6 bases and at J to 8 bases, leaving 8 bases not matched to a gene. The CDR3 loop is CASIRGQADSPLHF. CDR3 DNA sequence: TGTGCCAGCATCCGAGGACAGGCGGATTCACCCCTCCACTTT.

This clonotype was picked up many times. The chain carries TRBV27 and TRBJ2-7, with D unclear. The CDR3 length is 15 residues. V gave up 0 bases and J gave up 1 base, with 10 bases separating them. Germline-derived CDR1 and CDR2 are MNHEY and SMNVEV (reference sequence). DNA of the CDR3: TGTGCCAGCAGTTTATCTGCGACGACTTCCTACGAGCAGTACTTC. Amino acid sequence: CASSLSATTSYEQYF.